This T cell receptor beta chain was retrieved from a study of cytomegalovirus exposure and HLA in healthy donors. The wider study: About 85 million unique TCRs from HLA-typed donors were held in an early release of data.

The PCR ran on 60 Vbeta and 13 Jbeta primers. Here immunoSEQ multiplex PCR was the method, and the copy in TCRdb shows in-frame clones only, minus some. The repertoire holds 170,000 or so clones, with 75% to 85% as singletons. Whole-study findings and limits: Specificity for CMV antigens was confirmed in vitro for three of the CMV-associated chains.

This CDR3 is 18 amino acids long. V gave up 2 bases and J gave up 7 bases; unmatched junction bases: 14. The germline CDR1 and CDR2 sequences are LGHNA and YSLEER. This clone was found a few times. As yet, its antigen is unknown. The chain links TRBV4-3 to TRBJ1-4; TRBD1 aligns across 9 bases. Sequencing was done on a sample of PBMCs. The clonotype was recovered from a woman in her twenties or thirties in good health and CMV-seronegative. CDR3 nucleotide sequence: TGCGCCAGCAGCCAACCTGCTGCAGGGACAGGGCGTAGTGAAAAACTGTTTTTT. Amino acids: CASSQPAAGTGRSEKLFF.